The present T cell receptor (beta chain) was sequenced within a study of CD8 T cells in ankylosing spondylitis. Study-level points and caveats: Reportedly, significant enrichment of disease-linked clones occurred in matched ankylosing spondylitis synovial fluid. Earlier literature documents some of the motif variants in reactive arthritis synovial fluid and blood.

A few counts support this clonotype. Its antigen is undetermined. The CDR3 runs to 17 residues. Trimming cost V 3 bases and J 7 bases; bases outside gene matches: 10. Germline V gene data show CDR1 as KGHDR and CDR2 as SFDVKD. As the method for making TCR beta libraries, quantitative 5'-RACE with molecular barcodes was used. TCRdb re-called the 5' RACE reads with MiXCR, one entry per CDR3 protein. This table has about 140,000 distinct CDR3 sequences, 7% to 9% appearing once. This chain connects TRBV24-1 to TRBJ2-3; 12 bases are shared with TRBD1. The TCR sequence derives from a male donor with ankylosing spondylitis. Sequenced material: synovial fluid, either unsorted or a sorted T cell fraction (not recorded which). CDR3 in amino acids: CATSDGSGTGGINTQYF. In nucleotides, the CDR3 is TGTGCCACCAGTGATGGATCCGGGACAGGGGGCATAAATACGCAGTATTTT.